This entry features one T cell receptor (beta chain) sequence. Preparing the TCRbeta library involved the use of unique molecular identifiers. Each CDR3 protein gets one entry after TCRdb re-called the PCR reads with MiXCR. The sample holds around 370,000 distinct CDR3 sequences, over 9% seen once. These data originate in a study of T-cell reconstitution after alpha-beta-depleted transplantation in children. V lost 5 bases to trimming and J lost 8 bases; unmatched junction nucleotides: 6. Germline assignment: CDR1 SGHTS and CDR2 YDEGEE. This CDR3 is 13 amino acids long. V and J are TRBV5-8 and TRBJ2-1; 8 positions match TRBD1. This TCR came from a human donor who donated a stem cell graft to a child with acute lymphoblastic leukemia. The specimen comprised PBMCs from the stem cell graft donor, sampled from the stem cell graft. Here the CDR3 DNA reads TGTGCCAGCAGAGGCGACAGGGGCTATGAGCAGTTCTTC. Translating it yields CASRGDRGYEQFF. The whole variable domain, filled in from reference TRBV5-8 and TRBJ2-1, reads EAGVTQSPTHLIKTRGQQATLRCSPISGHTSVYWYQQALGLGLQFLLWYDEGEERNRGNFPPRFSGRQFPNYSSELNVNALELEDSALYLCASRGDRGYEQFFGPGTRLTVL.